Listed here are 29 T cell receptor beta chains from one sample, sequenced in a study of blood T cell repertoires in COVID-19. TCRdb's copy holds only in-frame clones and misses some; the assay was immunoSEQ multiplex PCR. There are around 250,000 clones in the sample; more than 85% occur only once, and 1.5% to 2% lies in the top ten. Sequenced input: PBMCs or T cells enriched from blood (not recorded which). Receptors originate from a woman aged 50 to 65 who had recovered from COVID-19.

The rearrangement joins TRBV28 to TRBJ2-6; possible D gene TRBD2, 6 bases. This CDR3 has 16 residues. The germline V and J ends were trimmed by 3 bases and 0 bases, with 9 bases remaining between them. Germline values: CDR1 MDHEN, CDR2 SYDVKM. CDR3 sequence reads: CASSLAGGSGANVLTF. CDR3 nucleotide sequence: TGTGCCAGCAGTTTGGCCGGGGGCTCTGGGGCCAACGTCCTGACTTTC. The whole variable domain, remainder taken from reference TRBV28 and TRBJ2-6, is DVKVTQSSRYLVKRTGEKVFLECVQDMDHENMFWYRQDPGLGLRLIYFSYDVKMKEKGDIPEGYSVSREKKERFSLILESASTNQTSMYLCASSLAGGSGANVLTFGAGSRLTVL.

The rearrangement joins TRBV5-5 to TRBJ2-7, with 7 bases that match TRBD1. The CDR3 sequence is 15 residues long. The V segment lost 4 bases and the J segment 3 bases; nucleotides outside the gene matches: 10. Germline V CDR1 and CDR2: SGHKS, YYEKEE (reference sequence). The CDR3 reads CASSRRTGVFYEQYF. The CDR3 DNA follows: TGTGCCAGCAGCCGACGTACAGGGGTTTTCTACGAGCAGTACTTC.

The rearrangement uses TRBV19 and TRBJ2-2; D perhaps matches TRBD2 (5 bases). Trimming took 0 bases from V and 4 from J, leaving 15 bases between them. Germline loops: CDR1 LNHDA, CDR2 SQIVND (reference sequence). The CDR3 sequence is 17 residues long. CDR3 bases: TGTGCCAGTAGTATAGATTCTAGCCGTCGGAGCACCGGGGAGCTGTTTTTT. Protein product: CASSIDSSRRSTGELFF.

The V and J genes are TRBV5-5 and TRBJ1-4; D not certain. Germline CDR1 SGHKS, CDR2 YYEKEE (reference sequence). The CDR3 runs 13 residues. Trimming stripped 2 bases from V and 0 bases from J, with 2 bases between. The CDR3 loop reads CASSFSTNEKLFF. The CDR3 region has the DNA TGTGCCAGCAGCTTCTCAACTAATGAAAAACTGTTTTTT.

The gene calls are TRBV7-2 and TRBJ2-3; TRBD2 agrees at 12 bases. J lost 9 bases, V lost 6 bases, and 10 bases had no gene match. CDR1 and CDR2 (germline): SGHTA, FQGNSA. The CDR3 spans 15 residues. The CDR3 DNA sequence: TGTGCCAGCAGACCAAGACTAGCGGGAGAGGGGACGCAGTATTTT. Its translation: CASRPRLAGEGTQYF.

The gene calls are TRBV12-3 or TRBV12-4 and TRBJ1-2; D remains unclear. This CDR3 spans 11 amino acids. V was clipped by 10 bases and J by 2 bases, with 8 bases between them. CDR3 in DNA: TGTGCCATTGACGGGAACTATGGCTACACCTTC. This encodes CAIDGNYGYTF.

V usage is TRBV18 and J usage is TRBJ1-2, with TRBD1 identical over 10 bases. The CDR3 loop spans 15 amino acids. Germline CDR1 reads KGHSH; CDR2 reads LQKENI. With 6 bases clipped from V and 1 base from J, the junction kept 5 bases outside the gene matches. CDR3 nucleotides: TGTGCCAGCTCGCCGGGACAGGGGTATAACTATGGCTACACCTTC. Its translation: CASSPGQGYNYGYTF.

The table lists this clone with a few counts. This chain joins TRBV7-9 and TRBJ2-7; perhaps TRBD1 as D (5 bases). The CDR3 contains 15 residues. CDR1 and CDR2 (germline): SEHNR, FQNEAQ (reference sequence). The germline V and J ends were trimmed by 5 bases and 5 bases, with 19 bases remaining between them. Written as DNA, the CDR3 is TGTGCCAGCAGCCCGGACGTCGACAGATTCCACGAGCAGTACTTC. It yields the protein CASSPDVDRFHEQYF.

On this clone: The same CDR3 also results from other DNA sequences found in this sample. The chain recombines TRBV18 with TRBJ1-5, with a tentative D call TRBD1 (5 bases). Germline V gene sequence: CDR1 KGHSH, CDR2 LQKENI. V lost 3 bases and J lost 4, with 7 bases in between. The CDR3 covers 13 residues. CDR3 in amino acids: CASSPDRNQPQHF. CDR3 sequence (DNA): TGTGCCAGCTCACCTGACAGAAATCAGCCCCAGCATTTT.

The J gene is TRBJ1-1, the V gene TRBV9; D remains ambiguous. V was cut by 0 bases and J by 4 bases, with 13 bases left in between. CDR3 length equals 15 residues. Germline V gene sequence: CDR1 SGDLS, CDR2 YYNGEE. CDR3 sequence: CASSVGDGLGTEAFF. The CDR3 DNA is TGTGCCAGCAGCGTAGGTGACGGGTTGGGCACTGAAGCTTTCTTT.

The chain carries TRBV7-2 and TRBJ2-3; D unresolved. Germline CDR1 reads SGHTA; CDR2 reads FQGNSA. The CDR3 is made up of 13 amino acids. V shed 1 base and J shed 6 bases, with 8 bases lying between them. The CDR3 sequence: CASSLDRVDTQYF. DNA of the CDR3: TGTGCCAGCAGCTTAGACCGGGTGGATACGCAGTATTTT.

A single count supports this clone. The chain recombines TRBV29-1 with TRBJ2-7; TRBD2 is a possible D gene (5 bases). CDR3 length: 13 residues. The germline V gene encodes CDR1 SQVTM and CDR2 ANQGSEA. V was cut by 3 bases and J by 5 bases, with 14 bases left in between. For the CDR3, the DNA is TGCAGCGTTGACGAGGGATTCAGGAACGAGCAGTACTTC. Amino acids: CSVDEGFRNEQYF.

The chain uses TRBV14 and TRBJ2-3, with D maybe TRBD1 (5 bases). Trimming removed 6 bases from V and 8 bases from J, with 15 bases in between. The germline CDR1 and CDR2 sequences are SGHDN and FVKESK. This CDR3 is 13 amino acids long. The CDR3 reads CASRQTDIGTQYF. The CDR3 coding sequence is TGTGCCAGCAGGCAAACGGACATAGGTACGCAGTATTTT.

The gene calls are TRBV2 and TRBJ1-5, with 7 bases matching TRBD1. The germline V gene has CDR1 SNHLY and CDR2 FYNNEI. This CDR3 spans 14 amino acids. V was clipped by 7 bases and J by 9 bases; unmatched bases: 12. In DNA, the CDR3 is TGTGCCAGCACGGACAGGACTGCTTCTGGGCCCCAGCATTTT. This codes for CASTDRTASGPQHF.

The rearrangement uses TRBV2 and TRBJ1-1; TRBD1 is a possible D gene (5 bases). The CDR3 consists of 12 residues. V was trimmed by 7 bases and J by 0 bases, leaving 6 bases between them. Germline CDR1 is SNHLY and CDR2 is FYNNEI. The DNA for the CDR3 is TGTGCCAGCACAGGGTTGAACACTGAAGCTTTCTTT. The encoded protein is CASTGLNTEAFF.

The rearrangement links TRBV27 to TRBJ1-6; no firm D call. Trimming left V 3 bases short and J 5 bases short, with 5 bases between. The CDR3 extends over 13 amino acids. Germline V CDR1 and CDR2: MNHEY, SMNVEV (reference sequence). This CDR3 reads CASSFGDNSPLHF. CDR3 sequence (DNA): TGTGCCAGCAGTTTCGGAGATAATTCACCCCTCCACTTT.

This clone was counted a single time. The chain employs TRBV30 and TRBJ1-5; D is unresolved. Between the trimmed V and J ends, which lost 1 base and 3 bases, there was a span of 16 bases. Germline V gene data show CDR1 as GTSNPN and CDR2 as SVGIG (reference sequence). The CDR3 covers 16 residues. The CDR3 sequence: CAWSGPRKRLNQPQHF. The CDR3 DNA reads TGTGCCTGGAGTGGGCCGAGAAAGAGACTCAATCAGCCCCAGCATTTT.

J is TRBJ2-5 and V is TRBV7-8; 8 bases match TRBD2. The CDR3 has 14 residues. Losses at the gene ends were 5 bases for V and 5 bases for J; bases not matched to a gene: 7. The germline CDR1 and CDR2 sequences are SGHVS and FQNEAQ. The CDR3 sequence: CASSPRSGGETQYF. CDR3 nucleotide sequence: TGTGCCAGCAGCCCGCGGTCGGGAGGGGAGACCCAGTACTTC.

The CDR3: CASSSDRSRSSPLHF. For the CDR3, the DNA is TGTGCCAGCTCAAGCGACAGGTCTCGGAGCTCACCCCTCCACTTT. The chain uses TRBV18 and TRBJ1-6, with TRBD1 as a possible D gene (6 bases). CDR1 and CDR2 (germline): KGHSH, LQKENI. V shed 5 bases and J shed 10 bases, with 18 bases lying between them. The CDR3 contains 15 residues.

The V call is TRBV30, the J call TRBJ1-1; weak D call: TRBD1 (5 bases). The germline V gene encodes CDR1 GTSNPN and CDR2 SVGIG (reference sequence). V was pared by 3 bases and J by 1 base, with 12 bases between. CDR3 size: 14 residues. The CDR3 spells CAWSPGVENTEAFF. The CDR3 DNA reads TGTGCCTGGAGCCCGGGGGTGGAGAACACTGAAGCTTTCTTT.

This clone has just a few counts. The genes are TRBV12-3 or TRBV12-4 and TRBJ1-1; no reliable D call. The V and J ends lost 7 bases and 3 bases respectively, with 6 bases between them. The CDR3 has 11 amino acids. The CDR3 is CASTLDTEAFF. CDR3 sequence (DNA): TGTGCCAGCACCCTAGACACTGAAGCTTTCTTT.

The chain carries TRBV9 and TRBJ1-2; the match to TRBD1 covers 9 bases. Germline V gene data show CDR1 as SGDLS and CDR2 as YYNGEE. Losses at the gene ends were 5 bases for V and 4 bases for J; bases not matched to a gene: 6. This CDR3 has 14 amino acids. The CDR3 loop is CASRADRGTYGYTF. Written as DNA, the CDR3 is TGTGCCAGCAGAGCGGACAGGGGAACCTATGGCTACACCTTC.

V gene TRBV5-1 combines with J gene TRBJ1-2; 8 bases match TRBD1. V gave up 4 bases and J gave up 8 bases; unmatched junction bases: 13. The CDR3 is 15 residues long. The V gene's germline CDR1 is SGHRS and CDR2 YFSETQ. As DNA, the CDR3 is TGCGCCAGCAGCAAGGACAGGGTTACTTCGGGAGGCTACACCTTC. This gives the protein CASSKDRVTSGGYTF.

This chain uses TRBV4-2 with TRBJ2-3; TRBD2 matches 7 bases. CDR1 and CDR2 from the germline V gene are LGHNA and YNFKEQ. The length of the CDR3 is 15 residues. Unmatched junction bases numbered 7, after V lost 1 base and J lost 6 bases. The CDR3 DNA reads as TGTGCCAGCAGCCAAGGGACTAGAAACTGGGATACGCAGTATTTT. Translating it yields CASSQGTRNWDTQYF.

The gene calls are TRBV2 and TRBJ2-7; 11 bases are a match to TRBD2. The length of the CDR3 is 15 residues. V dropped 5 bases and J dropped 3; count of bases not matched to a gene: 6. The germline V gene has CDR1 SNHLY and CDR2 FYNNEI. The CDR3 reads CASSSTSGIDYEQYF. DNA of the CDR3: TGTGCCAGCAGTTCGACTAGCGGGATTGACTACGAGCAGTACTTC.

This clone has a single count. V usage is TRBV7-3 and J usage is TRBJ2-1, with 9 positions matching TRBD2. The CDR3 is made up of 15 amino acids. J was trimmed by 6 bases and V by 1 base; bases with no gene match: 4. In germline, CDR1 is SGHTA, CDR2 FQGTGA. In DNA, the CDR3 is TGTGCCAGCAGCTTAAGCGGGACTAGCCCCAATGAGCAGTTCTTC. Translation: CASSLSGTSPNEQFF.

The rearrangement uses TRBV7-2 and TRBJ2-3, with D possibly matching TRBD2 (6 bases). CDR3 size: 14 residues. V was shortened by 4 bases and J by 4 bases, with 12 bases between the two germline ends. Looked up from germline, CDR1 is SGHTA and CDR2 is FQGNSA. This chain's CDR3 is CASSSYSGPDTQYF. CDR3 coding DNA: TGTGCCAGCAGCTCCTATAGCGGCCCAGATACGCAGTATTTT.

This clone is a singleton in its sample. The chain employs TRBV19 and TRBJ1-2; 9 bases agree with TRBD1. Germline V gene lookup returns CDR1 LNHDA and CDR2 SQIVND (reference sequence). The CDR3 has 15 residues. The J segment lost 4 bases and the V segment lost 5 bases, leaving 8 bases of the junction unmatched. CDR3 loop: CASSAAGQGSYGYTF. CDR3 bases: TGTGCCAGTAGTGCAGCGGGACAGGGCTCCTATGGCTACACCTTC.

This clone has a single count. This sequence joins TRBV7-9 and TRBJ2-2; 7 positions match TRBD1. CDR1 SEHNR and CDR2 FQNEAQ come from the germline V gene (reference sequence). This CDR3 contains 19 residues. V was pared by 0 bases and J by 2 bases, with 12 bases of the junction left unmatched. The CDR3 DNA sequence: TGTGCCAGCAGCTTAGCCTTTACGAGACAGGGCCTAAACACCGGGGAGCTGTTTTTT. The encoded protein is CASSLAFTRQGLNTGELFF.